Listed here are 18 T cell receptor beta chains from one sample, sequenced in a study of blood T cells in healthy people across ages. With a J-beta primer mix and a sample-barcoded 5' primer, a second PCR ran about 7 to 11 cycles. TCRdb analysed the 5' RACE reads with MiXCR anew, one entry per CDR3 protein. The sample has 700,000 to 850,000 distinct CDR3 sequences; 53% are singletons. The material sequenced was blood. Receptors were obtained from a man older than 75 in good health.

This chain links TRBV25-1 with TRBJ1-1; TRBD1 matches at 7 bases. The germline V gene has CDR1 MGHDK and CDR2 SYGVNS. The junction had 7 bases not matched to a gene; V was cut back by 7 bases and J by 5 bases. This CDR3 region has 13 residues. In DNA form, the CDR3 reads TGTGCCAGCACCAAACAGGGGACAACTGAAGCTTTCTTT. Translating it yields CASTKQGTTEAFF.

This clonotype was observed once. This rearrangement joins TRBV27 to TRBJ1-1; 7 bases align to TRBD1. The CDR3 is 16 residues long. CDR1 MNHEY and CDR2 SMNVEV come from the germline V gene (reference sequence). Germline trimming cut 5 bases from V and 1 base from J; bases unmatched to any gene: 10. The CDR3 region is CASSRSPGQRNTEAFF. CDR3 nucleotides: TGTGCCAGCAGTCGATCTCCGGGACAGCGGAACACTGAAGCTTTCTTT.

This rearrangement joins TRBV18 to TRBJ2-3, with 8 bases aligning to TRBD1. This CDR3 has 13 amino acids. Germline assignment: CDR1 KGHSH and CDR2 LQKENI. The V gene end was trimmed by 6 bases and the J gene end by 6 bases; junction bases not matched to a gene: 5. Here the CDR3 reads CASSQGASDTQYF. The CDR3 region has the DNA TGTGCCAGCTCCCAGGGGGCATCGGATACGCAGTATTTT.

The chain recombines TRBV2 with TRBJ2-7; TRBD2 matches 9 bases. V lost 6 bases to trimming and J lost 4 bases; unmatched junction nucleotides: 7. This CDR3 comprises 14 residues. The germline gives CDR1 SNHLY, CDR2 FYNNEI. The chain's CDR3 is CASRIGGLAYEQYF. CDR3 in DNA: TGTGCCAGCAGAATAGGAGGACTAGCGTACGAGCAGTACTTC.

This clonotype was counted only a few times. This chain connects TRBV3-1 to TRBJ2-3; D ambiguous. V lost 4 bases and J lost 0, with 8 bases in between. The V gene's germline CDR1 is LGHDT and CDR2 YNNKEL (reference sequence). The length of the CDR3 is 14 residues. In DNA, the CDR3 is TGTGCCAGCAGCCGGGAAAGGAGCACAGATACGCAGTATTTT. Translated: CASSRERSTDTQYF.

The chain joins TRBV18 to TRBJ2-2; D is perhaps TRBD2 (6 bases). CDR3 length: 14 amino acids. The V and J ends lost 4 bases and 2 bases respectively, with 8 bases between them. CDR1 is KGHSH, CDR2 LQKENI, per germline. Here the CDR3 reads CASSQGLNTGELFF. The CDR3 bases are TGTGCCAGCTCACAGGGACTTAACACCGGGGAGCTGTTTTTT.

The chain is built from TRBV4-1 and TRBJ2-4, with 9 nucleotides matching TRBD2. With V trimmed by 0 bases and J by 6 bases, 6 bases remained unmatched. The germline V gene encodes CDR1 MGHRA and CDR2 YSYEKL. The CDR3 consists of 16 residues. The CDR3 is CASSQDGGRARNIQYF. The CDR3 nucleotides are TGCGCCAGCAGCCAAGACGGCGGGAGGGCAAGAAACATTCAGTACTTC.

The CDR3 DNA sequence: TGCGCCAGCAGCTACTGGCAGGGGCGCATAGCCCAGCGGGAATCCCAAGAGACCCAGTACTTC. This gives the protein CASSYWQGRIAQRESQETQYF. The genes are TRBV5-1 and TRBJ2-5; D possibly corresponds to TRBD2 (7 bases). CDR3 length equals 21 residues. Trimming shortened V by 3 bases and J by 1 base, and 31 bases separated the two germline ends. Germline V gene data show CDR1 as SGHRS and CDR2 as YFSETQ.

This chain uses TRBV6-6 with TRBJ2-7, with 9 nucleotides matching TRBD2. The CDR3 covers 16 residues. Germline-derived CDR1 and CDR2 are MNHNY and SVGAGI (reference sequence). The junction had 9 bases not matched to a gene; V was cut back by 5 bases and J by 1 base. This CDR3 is CASSKTSGFGSYEQYF. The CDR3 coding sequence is TGTGCCAGCAGTAAGACTAGCGGTTTTGGTTCCTACGAGCAGTACTTC.

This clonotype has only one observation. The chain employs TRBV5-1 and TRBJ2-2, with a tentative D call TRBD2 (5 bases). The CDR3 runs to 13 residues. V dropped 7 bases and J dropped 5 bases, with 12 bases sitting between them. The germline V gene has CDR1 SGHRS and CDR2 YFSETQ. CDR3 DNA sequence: TGCGCCAGCGGAGGAATAGGGACCGGGGAGCTGTTTTTT. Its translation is CASGGIGTGELFF.

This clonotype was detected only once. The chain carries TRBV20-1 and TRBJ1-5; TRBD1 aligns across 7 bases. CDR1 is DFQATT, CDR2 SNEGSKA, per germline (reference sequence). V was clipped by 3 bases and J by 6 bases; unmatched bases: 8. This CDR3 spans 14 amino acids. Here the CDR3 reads CSASAGTEGQPQHF. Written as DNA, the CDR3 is TGCAGTGCTAGCGCCGGGACAGAAGGTCAGCCCCAGCATTTT.

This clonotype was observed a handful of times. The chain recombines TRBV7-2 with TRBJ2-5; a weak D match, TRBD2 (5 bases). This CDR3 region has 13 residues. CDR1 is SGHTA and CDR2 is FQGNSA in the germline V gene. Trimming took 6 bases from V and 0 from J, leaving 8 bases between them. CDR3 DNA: TGTGCCAGCAGTCGCGGGTACCAAGAGACCCAGTACTTC. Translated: CASSRGYQETQYF.

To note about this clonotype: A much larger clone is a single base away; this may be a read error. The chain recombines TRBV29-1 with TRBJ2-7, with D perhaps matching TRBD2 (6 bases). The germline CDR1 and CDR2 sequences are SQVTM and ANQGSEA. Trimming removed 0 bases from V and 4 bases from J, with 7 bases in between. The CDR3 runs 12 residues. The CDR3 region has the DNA TGCAGCGTTGAAGATCGGGGGTACGAGCAGTACTTC. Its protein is CSVEDRGYEQYF.

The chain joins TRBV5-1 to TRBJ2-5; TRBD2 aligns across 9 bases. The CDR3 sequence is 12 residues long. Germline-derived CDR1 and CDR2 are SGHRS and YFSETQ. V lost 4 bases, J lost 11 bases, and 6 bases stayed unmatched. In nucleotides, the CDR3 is TGCGCCAGCAGCCTAGCGGGGTGGGAGCAGTACTTC. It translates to CASSLAGWEQYF.

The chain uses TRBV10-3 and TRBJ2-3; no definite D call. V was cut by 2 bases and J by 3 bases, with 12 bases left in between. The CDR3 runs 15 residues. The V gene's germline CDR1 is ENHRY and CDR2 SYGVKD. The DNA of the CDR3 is TGTGCCATCAGTGAGGGACCGCCTCTGACAGATACGCAGTATTTT. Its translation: CAISEGPPLTDTQYF.

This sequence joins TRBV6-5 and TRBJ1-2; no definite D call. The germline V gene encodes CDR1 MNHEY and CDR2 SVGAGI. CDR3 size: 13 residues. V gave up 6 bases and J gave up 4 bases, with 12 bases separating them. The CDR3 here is CASSQRRGYGYTF. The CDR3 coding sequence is TGTGCCAGCAGCCAAAGACGCGGCTATGGCTACACCTTC.

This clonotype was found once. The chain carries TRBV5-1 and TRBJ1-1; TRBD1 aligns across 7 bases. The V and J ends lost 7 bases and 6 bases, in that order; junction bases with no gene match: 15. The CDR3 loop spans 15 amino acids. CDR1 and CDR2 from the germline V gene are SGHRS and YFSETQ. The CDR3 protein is CASGLYTGEGAEAFF. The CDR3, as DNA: TGCGCCAGCGGACTATATACAGGGGAAGGGGCTGAAGCTTTCTTT.

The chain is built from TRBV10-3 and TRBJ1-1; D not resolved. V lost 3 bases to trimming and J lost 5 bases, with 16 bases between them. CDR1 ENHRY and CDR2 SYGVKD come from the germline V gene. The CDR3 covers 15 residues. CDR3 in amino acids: CAISDFIGDSTEAFF. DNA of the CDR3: TGTGCCATCAGTGACTTCATTGGGGATTCGACTGAAGCTTTCTTT.